Presented here are 12 T cell receptor beta chains from one specimen sequenced in a study of cytomegalovirus exposure and HLA in healthy donors. It was with 60 Vbeta and 13 Jbeta primers that the PCR ran. Here immunoSEQ multiplex PCR was the method, and the copy in TCRdb shows in-frame clones only, minus some. The sample contains some 110,000 clones, about two thirds of which appear only once. The sequenced material came from PBMCs. These receptors originate from a man aged 30 to 39 in good health and CMV-seropositive.

The CDR3 here is CASSQAPGGGSPLHF. CDR3 nucleotides: TGCGCCAGCAGCCAAGCGCCAGGGGGCGGATCACCCCTCCACTTT. V is TRBV4-1 and J is TRBJ1-6; 8 bases line up with TRBD1. Germline loops: CDR1 MGHRA, CDR2 YSYEKL. V trimming: 1 base; J trimming: 10 bases; junction bases outside the gene matches: 6. The CDR3 extends over 15 amino acids.

This clone is a singleton in its sample. The chain links TRBV14 to TRBJ1-6; D unresolved. Trimming stripped 1 base from V and 7 bases from J, with 5 bases between. CDR3 length equals 13 residues. Germline V gives CDR1 SGHDN, CDR2 FVKESK. CDR3 DNA sequence: TGTGCCAGCAGCCAAGTGAGGAATTCACCCCTCCACTTT. This translates into CASSQVRNSPLHF. Combining the CDR3 with reference TRBV14 and TRBJ1-6 gives the whole variable domain EAGVTQFPSHSVIEKGQTVTLRCDPISGHDNLYWYRRVMGKEIKFLLHFVKESKQDESGMPNNRFLAERTGGTYSTLKVQPAELEDSGVYFCASSQVRNSPLHFGNGTRLTVT.

The V call is TRBV19, the J call TRBJ2-1; 10 nucleotides agree with TRBD2. This CDR3 has 16 amino acids. The germline CDR1 and CDR2 sequences are LNHDA and SQIVND (reference sequence). The ends lost 0 bases at V and 9 bases at J; junction bases unmatched: 8. In DNA form, the CDR3 reads TGTGCCAGTAGTATAGAAAGCGGGAGGGCCTGGGGTGAGCAGTTCTTC. Its translation is CASSIESGRAWGEQFF.

This chain connects TRBV5-1 to TRBJ2-7, with D perhaps TRBD1 (7 bases). CDR1 and CDR2 (germline): SGHRS, YFSETQ. The CDR3 spans 14 residues. Trimming cost V 4 bases and J 8 bases, with 19 bases left between them. The CDR3: CASSPGGGANKQYF. The DNA for the CDR3 is TGCGCCAGCAGCCCTGGAGGGGGCGCGAACAAGCAGTACTTC.

The CDR3 is CASSLVADSYNEQFF. CDR3 in DNA: TGTGCCAGCAGCTTGGTGGCAGACTCCTACAATGAGCAGTTCTTC. This sequence joins TRBV5-4 and TRBJ2-1; no clear D gene. Germline-derived CDR1 and CDR2 are SGHNT and YYREEE (reference sequence). Trimming shortened V by 0 bases and J by 0 bases, and 7 bases separated the two germline ends. The CDR3 runs 15 residues.

The rearrangement uses TRBV2 and TRBJ1-1, with D perhaps TRBD1 (6 bases). Trimming stripped 5 bases from V and 5 bases from J, with 18 bases between. CDR3 length: 15 amino acids. CDR1 and CDR2 from the germline V gene are SNHLY and FYNNEI. The CDR3 DNA follows: TGTGCCAGCAGTAGGGACCGTTCACAGGGAACTGAAGCTTTCTTT. Protein product: CASSRDRSQGTEAFF.

V usage is TRBV7-6 and J usage is TRBJ2-1, with a possible D match to TRBD2 (5 bases). This CDR3 contains 15 residues. CDR1 is SGHVS, CDR2 FNYEAQ, per germline. The V and J ends lost 1 base and 6 bases respectively, with 13 bases between them. The CDR3 DNA reads TGTGCCAGCAGCTTAGTCGGACTCCTGACCAATGAGCAGTTCTTC. It encodes CASSLVGLLTNEQFF. Using reference TRBV7-6 and TRBJ2-1 for the parts outside the CDR3, the full variable domain is GAGVSQSPRYKVTKRGQDVALRCDPISGHVSLYWYRQALGQGPEFLTYFNYEAQQDKSGLPNDRFSAERPEGSISTLTIQRTEQRDSAMYRCASSLVGLLTNEQFFGPGTRLTVL.

The V and J genes are TRBV14 and TRBJ1-3; possibly TRBD1 for D (5 bases). Trimming cost V 6 bases and J 4 bases, with 13 bases left between them. Germline lookup yields CDR1 SGHDN and CDR2 FVKESK. CDR3 size: 14 residues. CDR3 sequence reads: CASSPRWTGNTIYF. CDR3 in DNA: TGTGCCAGCAGTCCAAGGTGGACAGGAAACACCATATATTTT.

The chain carries TRBV5-1 and TRBJ2-1; TRBD2 matches 10 bases. The CDR3 totals 17 residues. V lost 0 bases and J lost 5; bases outside the gene matches: 8. Germline V lookup: CDR1 SGHRS, CDR2 YFSETQ. CDR3 in amino acids: CASSLAPISGRNNEQFF. CDR3 coding DNA: TGCGCCAGCAGCTTGGCCCCCATTAGCGGGAGGAACAATGAGCAGTTCTTC.

The chain combines TRBV5-6 with TRBJ2-1, with 9 bases fitting TRBD2. In germline, CDR1 is SGHDT, CDR2 YYEEEE. V gave up 0 bases and J gave up 5 bases; unmatched junction bases: 9. The CDR3 sequence is 17 residues long. Here the CDR3 DNA reads TGTGCCAGCAGCTTGGCCGTAAGTAGCGGGGGAGACAATGAGCAGTTCTTC. It encodes CASSLAVSSGGDNEQFF.

This clone turned up a few times. The V gene is TRBV6-6, the J gene TRBJ1-6; D gene ambiguous. Trimming shortened V by 7 bases and J by 7 bases, and 11 bases separated the two germline ends. Germline CDR1 is MNHNY and CDR2 is SVGAGI (reference sequence). CDR3 size: 13 residues. CDR3 nucleotide sequence: TGTGCCAGCATTGCCCCAGAAAATTCACCCCTCCACTTT. The encoded protein is CASIAPENSPLHF.

This chain connects TRBV11-3 to TRBJ2-1; D remains ambiguous. This CDR3 is 14 amino acids long. Trimming removed 0 bases from V and 4 bases from J, with 7 bases in between. Germline lookup yields CDR1 SGHNT and CDR2 YENEEA. The CDR3 region has the DNA TGTGCCAGCAGCTTAGAAAGCAGGTACAATGAGCAGTTCTTC. This codes for CASSLESRYNEQFF.